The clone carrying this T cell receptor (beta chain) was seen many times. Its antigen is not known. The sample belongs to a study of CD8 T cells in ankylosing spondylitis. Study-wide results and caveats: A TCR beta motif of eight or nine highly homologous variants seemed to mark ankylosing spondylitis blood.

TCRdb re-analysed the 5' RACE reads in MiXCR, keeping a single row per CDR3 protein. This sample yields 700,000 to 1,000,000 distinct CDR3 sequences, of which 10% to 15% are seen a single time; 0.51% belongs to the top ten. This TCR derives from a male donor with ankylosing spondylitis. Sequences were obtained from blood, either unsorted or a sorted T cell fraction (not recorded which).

The CDR3 loop reads CASSLEGGDYGYTF. CDR3 DNA: TGCGCCAGCAGCTTGGAGGGCGGTGACTATGGCTACACCTTC. The rearrangement uses TRBV5-1 and TRBJ1-2, with D unresolved. Trimming pared 0 bases from V and 3 bases from J, leaving 9 bases between. The CDR3 has 14 amino acids. Germline V gene data show CDR1 as SGHRS and CDR2 as YFSETQ.